This T cell receptor (beta chain) originates from a study of blood T cell repertoires in COVID-19. Clones were sequenced by immunoSEQ multiplex PCR, and TCRdb holds only the in-frame ones, with some missing. The sample includes about 480,000 clones, 70% to 90% of them seen just once. Trimming removed 0 bases from V and 7 bases from J; junction bases left unmatched: 3. CDR1 and CDR2 (germline): LGHNA, YSLEER. The CDR3 is 14 residues long. The rearrangement links TRBV4-3 to TRBJ2-4; the match to TRBD1 covers 7 bases. The sample taken for sequencing was PBMCs or T cells enriched from blood (not recorded which). This TCR was sampled from a woman aged 40 to 55 who had recovered from COVID-19. The CDR3 protein is CASSQDRGPNIQYF. The DNA of the CDR3 is TGCGCCAGCAGCCAAGATAGGGGGCCCAACATTCAGTACTTC.